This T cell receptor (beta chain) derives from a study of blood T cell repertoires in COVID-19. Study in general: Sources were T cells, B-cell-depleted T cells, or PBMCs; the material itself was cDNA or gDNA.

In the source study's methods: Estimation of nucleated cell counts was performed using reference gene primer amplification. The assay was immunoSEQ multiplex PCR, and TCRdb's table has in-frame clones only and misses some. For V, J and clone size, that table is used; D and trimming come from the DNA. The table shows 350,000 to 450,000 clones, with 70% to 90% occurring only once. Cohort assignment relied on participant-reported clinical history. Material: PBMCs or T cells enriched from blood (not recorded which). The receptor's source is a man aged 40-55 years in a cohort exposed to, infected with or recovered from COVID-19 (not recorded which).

CDR3 sequence: CASSRERGAAYEQYF. CDR3 DNA sequence: TGTGCCAGCAGCCGCGAGCGGGGGGCCGCCTACGAGCAGTACTTC. The chain combines TRBV27 with TRBJ2-7; 9 nucleotides align to TRBD2. Trimming removed 6 bases from V and 2 bases from J; junction bases left unmatched: 8. Germline assignment: CDR1 MNHEY and CDR2 SMNVEV (reference sequence). The CDR3 totals 15 residues.